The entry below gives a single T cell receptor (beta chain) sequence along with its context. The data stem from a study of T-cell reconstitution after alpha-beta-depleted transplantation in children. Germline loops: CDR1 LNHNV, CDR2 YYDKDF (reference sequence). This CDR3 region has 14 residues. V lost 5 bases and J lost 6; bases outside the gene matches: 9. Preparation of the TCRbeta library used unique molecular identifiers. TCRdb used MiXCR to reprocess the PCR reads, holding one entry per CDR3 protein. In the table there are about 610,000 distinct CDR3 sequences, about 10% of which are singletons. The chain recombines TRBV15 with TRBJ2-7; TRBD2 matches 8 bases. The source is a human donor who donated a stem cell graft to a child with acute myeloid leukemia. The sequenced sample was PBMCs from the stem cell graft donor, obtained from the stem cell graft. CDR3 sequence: CATSPDSGNLEQYF. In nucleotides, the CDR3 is TGTGCCACCAGCCCTGATAGCGGGAATCTCGAGCAGTACTTC.